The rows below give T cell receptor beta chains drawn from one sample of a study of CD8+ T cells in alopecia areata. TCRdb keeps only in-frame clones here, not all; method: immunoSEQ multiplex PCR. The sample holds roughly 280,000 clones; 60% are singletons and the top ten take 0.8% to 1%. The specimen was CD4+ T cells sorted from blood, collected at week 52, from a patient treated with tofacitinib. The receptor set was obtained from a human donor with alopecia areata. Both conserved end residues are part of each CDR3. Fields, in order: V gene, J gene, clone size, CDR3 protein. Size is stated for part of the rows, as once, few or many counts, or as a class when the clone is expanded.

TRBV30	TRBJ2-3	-	CAWKVAPADTQYF
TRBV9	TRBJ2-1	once	CASSGGAGTVDNEQFF
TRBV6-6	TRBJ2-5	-	CASTPGRGVSETQYF
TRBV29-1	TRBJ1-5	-	CSVAEGRGGGQPQHF
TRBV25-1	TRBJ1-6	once	CASSEAGRDLLGGPLHF
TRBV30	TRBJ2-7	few	CAWGDSYEQYF
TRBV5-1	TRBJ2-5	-	CASSLDVRGLETQYF
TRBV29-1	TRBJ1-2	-	CSVEGESGSRGEGYTF
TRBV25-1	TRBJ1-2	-	CASLNRRGGHYGYTF
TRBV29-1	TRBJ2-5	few	CSVGTSYETQYF
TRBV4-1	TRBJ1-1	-	CASSQDETRSTEAFF
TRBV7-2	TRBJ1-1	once	CASSLYQGGTEAFF
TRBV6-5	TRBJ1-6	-	CASNPLRDVDSPLHF
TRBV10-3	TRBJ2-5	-	CAISGDPYQETQYF
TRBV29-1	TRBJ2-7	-	CSVEDRHAGQNYEQYF
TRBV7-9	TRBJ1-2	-	CASSAQGGYGYTF
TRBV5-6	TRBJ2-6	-	CASSLAGTTGANVLTF
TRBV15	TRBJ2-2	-	CATSRVVQSGELFF
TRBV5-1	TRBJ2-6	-	CASSLDEVKTANVLTF
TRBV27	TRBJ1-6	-	CASSPRLRYNSPLHF
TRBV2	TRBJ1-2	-	CASHEDNYGYTF
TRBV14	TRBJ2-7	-	CASSQSLGTSSYEQYF
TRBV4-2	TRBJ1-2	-	CASSRKQGDYGYTF
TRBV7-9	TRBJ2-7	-	CASSLAGSHEQYF
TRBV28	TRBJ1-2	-	CASSLPGQLYGYTF
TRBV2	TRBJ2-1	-	CASSDSYNEQFF
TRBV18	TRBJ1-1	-	CASSSMVRDTEAFF
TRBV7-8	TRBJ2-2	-	CASSRSGDVGELFF
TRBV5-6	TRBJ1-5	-	CASSLDPVGPQHF
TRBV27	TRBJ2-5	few	CASSWGMRGSGERETQYF
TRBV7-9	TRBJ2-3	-	CASSFRDTQYF
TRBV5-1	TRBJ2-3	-	CASTGVASTDTQYF
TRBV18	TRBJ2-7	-	CASSPLPQGRTSYEQYF
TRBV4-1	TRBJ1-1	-	CASHKGVGTEAFF
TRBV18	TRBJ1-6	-	CASSPYRQGNNSPLHF
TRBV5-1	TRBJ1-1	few	CASGRQMNTEAFF
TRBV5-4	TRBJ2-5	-	CASSSDRGRSQETQYF
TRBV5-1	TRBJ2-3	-	CASGRGAGPGTDTQYF
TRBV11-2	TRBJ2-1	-	CASSSWTSGGNNEQFF
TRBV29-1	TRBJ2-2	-	CSAGLAGGELFF
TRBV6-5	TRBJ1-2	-	CASSYSGLTNYGYTF
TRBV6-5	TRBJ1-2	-	CASSSLTGFGYTF